This TCR beta chain was sequenced in a study of blood T cell repertoires in COVID-19. About the research overall: Spain, Italy and the United States supplied samples that represented acute and convalescent COVID-19.

The germline gives CDR1 LGHDT, CDR2 YNNKEL (reference sequence). Trimming removed 1 base at V and 3 bases at J, with 4 bases between. CDR3 length: 13 residues. In the original workflow: It was from reference gene primer amplification that nucleated cell counts were estimated. Profiling relied on immunoSEQ multiplex PCR, and the TCRdb table lists in-frame clones only, not all of them. The DNA gave D and trimming, while V, J and clone size come from that table. Seen here are about 260,000 clones, more than 75% observed once, and the top ten hold less than 1.6%. The TCR originated in a woman between 40 and 55 years old who had recovered from COVID-19. The chain couples TRBV3-1 (or the pseudogene TRBV3-2) to TRBJ2-1; D is ambiguous. Material for sequencing was peripheral blood. The CDR3 DNA reads as TGTGCCAGCAGCCAAGGAGTCTACAATGAGCAGTTCTTC. It codes for CASSQGVYNEQFF.